The rows below give T cell receptor beta chains drawn from one sample of a study of blood T cell repertoires in COVID-19. The protocol was immunoSEQ multiplex PCR, while the TCRdb copy is restricted to in-frame clones and leaves out a portion. The sample includes 55,000 to 60,000 clones, 76% of them seen just once. The sample consisted of peripheral blood. The receptors come from a man between 50 and 59 years old with active or convalescent COVID-19. Each CDR3 is given with its conserved first and last residue. D genes are given only for firm matches. Size is omitted from some rows. Given values are once, few, many or a class for expanded clones.

CDR3nt	CDR3aa	d_gene	j_gene	abundance	v_gene
TGCGCCAGCAGCCCTCAAGTAGGGGGCTACGAGCAGTACTTC	CASSPQVGGYEQYF	.	TRBJ2-7	.	TRBV4-1
TGTGCCAGCAGTCAAGACAGGCCCTACTACACCTTC	CASSQDRPYYTF	.	TRBJ1-2	.	TRBV12-3/TRBV12-4
TGTGCCAGCAGTGAAAAATTCCGGGGACAGGGGTTTGAGACCCAGTACTTC	CASSEKFRGQGFETQYF	TRBD1	TRBJ2-5	.	TRBV6-1
TGTGCCAGCAGCTTATATGGGGCACGGGATCAGCCCCAGCATTTT	CASSLYGARDQPQHF	.	TRBJ1-5	.	TRBV7-2
TGTGCCAGCAGTACAGGGATTTGGGAGCAGTACTTC	CASSTGIWEQYF	.	TRBJ2-7	few	TRBV6-5
TGTGCCAGCAGCAACTACAGGGGCGAAAACACTGAAGCTTTCTTT	CASSNYRGENTEAFF	TRBD1	TRBJ1-1	few	TRBV5-8
TGTGCCAGTACCCCCGGGGACAGGGCTGATGGCTACACCTTC	CASTPGDRADGYTF	TRBD1	TRBJ1-2	many	TRBV19
TGTGCCAGCTCACCACCGACAGGGACGGGAAACACCATATATTTT	CASSPPTGTGNTIYF	TRBD1	TRBJ1-3	.	TRBV18
TGTGCCATCAGTGAGTCGGACAGGGGGCGAGGCTACACCTTC	CAISESDRGRGYTF	TRBD1	TRBJ1-2	few	TRBV10-3
TGTGCCACACATCGATATACGCAGTATTTT	CATHRYTQYF	.	TRBJ2-3	.	TRBV15
TGCGCCAGCAGCTCAACAGGTCTTCTATCCTACGAGCAGTACTTC	CASSSTGLLSYEQYF	.	TRBJ2-7	.	TRBV4-1
TGTGCCAGCAGTTCTCCGGGACTAGCGGACGAGCAGTACTTC	CASSSPGLADEQYF	TRBD2	TRBJ2-7	.	TRBV27
TGTGCCAGCAGCAAAAGGGGGCAGGGGCCCTACGAGCAGTACTTC	CASSKRGQGPYEQYF	TRBD1	TRBJ2-7	.	TRBV7-6
TGTGCCACCCCGATCCTAGGAACGTTTAATTATGGCTACACCTTC	CATPILGTFNYGYTF	.	TRBJ1-2	.	TRBV2
TGTGCCTGGAGTGGAATCGGGGGTCTGGCAGATACGCAGTATTTT	CAWSGIGGLADTQYF	.	TRBJ2-3	few	TRBV30
TGTGCCAGCAGCCCCGACAGGGGTGGCGATCAGCCCCAGCATTTT	CASSPDRGGDQPQHF	TRBD1	TRBJ1-5	.	TRBV6-5
TGTGCCAGTAGTCCTGAGACAGGGATCTCCTCTGGAAACACCATATATTTT	CASSPETGISSGNTIYF	TRBD1	TRBJ1-3	few	TRBV19
TGCGCCAGCAGCCCGACAGGGGATTTTTACACTGAAGCTTTCTTT	CASSPTGDFYTEAFF	TRBD1	TRBJ1-1	.	TRBV5-1
TGTGCCAGCAGCGTAGACGGCCACGGGGCCGGGGAGCTGTTTTTT	CASSVDGHGAGELFF	.	TRBJ2-2	.	TRBV9
TGTGCCAGCAGCGGGAAAGGGGGATTTAATGAAAAACTGTTTTTT	CASSGKGGFNEKLFF	.	TRBJ1-4	.	TRBV9
TGTGCCAGTAGTCAGACGACAGGGGTGAGGAATCAGCCCCAGCATTTT	CASSQTTGVRNQPQHF	TRBD1	TRBJ1-5	.	TRBV19
TGTGCCAGCAGGGGACAGGGGATGGTTTCCGGGGAGCTGTTTTTT	CASRGQGMVSGELFF	TRBD1	TRBJ2-2	.	TRBV6-4
TGTGCCAGCAGCCCGACAGGGAGCGAGCAGTACTTC	CASSPTGSEQYF	TRBD1	TRBJ2-7	.	TRBV11-2